The rows below give T cell receptor beta chains drawn from one sample of a study of siplizumab effects on memory and regulatory T cells. The table came from immunoSEQ multiplex PCR; TCRdb's copy has only in-frame clones and leaves some out. The data show about 87,000 clones, about 87% seen once. Sequences were obtained from CD4+ T cells sorted from blood. All receptors come from a human donor in good health. Both conserved end residues are part of each CDR3. D genes are given only for firm matches. A clone size is listed for some rows: how often the clone was seen (once, few, many), or a class if it is expanded.

v_gene	d_gene	abundance	j_gene	CDR3nt	CDR3aa
TRBV19	-	-	TRBJ2-7	TGTGCCAGTAGTATCGGGGGCTCCTACGAGCAGTACTTC	CASSIGGSYEQYF
TRBV19	-	-	TRBJ2-1	TGTGCCAGTAATATCTACCACCTGGGGGCTAGCGGAGGGGGCCGTGAGCAGTTCTTC	CASNIYHLGASGGGREQFF
TRBV4-1	TRBD2	-	TRBJ2-1	TGCGCCAGCAGCTCAGCGGGAGCCCTCTACAATGAGCAGTTCTTC	CASSSAGALYNEQFF
TRBV5-6	-	-	TRBJ2-7	TGTGCCAGCAGCTTGTTAGCTGGGAAATACGAGCAGTACTTC	CASSLLAGKYEQYF
TRBV28	-	-	TRBJ1-5	TGTGCCAGCAGACTCCGTAGCAATCAGCCCCAGCATTTT	CASRLRSNQPQHF
TRBV7-8	-	-	TRBJ2-3	TGTGCCAGCAGCCAGCGACCCTTGGTGGCAGATACGCAGTATTTT	CASSQRPLVADTQYF
TRBV2	TRBD1	-	TRBJ1-1	TGTGCCAGCAGTCAACAGGGGGCTGGGACTGAAGCTTTCTTT	CASSQQGAGTEAFF
TRBV7-8	TRBD2	-	TRBJ2-1	TGTGCCAGCAGCTTGTCTAGCGGGAGTTCAAAGCAGTTCTTC	CASSLSSGSSKQFF
TRBV19	-	-	TRBJ2-1	TGTGCCAGTTCAGGGGCCAATGAGCAGTTCTTC	CASSGANEQFF
TRBV15	-	-	TRBJ1-3	TGTGCCACCAGCAGAGGGGGGGAAGAAAACACCATATATTTT	CATSRGGEENTIYF
TRBV2	TRBD2	-	TRBJ2-1	TGTGCCAGCAGTGGCGATAGCGGGAACCCCTACAATGAGCAGTTCTTC	CASSGDSGNPYNEQFF
TRBV19	-	-	TRBJ2-2	TGTGCCACCGGGGGGCACCGGGGCACCGGGGAGCTGTTTTTT	CATGGHRGTGELFF
TRBV30	TRBD1	-	TRBJ1-5	TGTGCCTGGAGCACAGGGGGCGGACAGCCCCAGCATTTT	CAWSTGGGQPQHF
TRBV10-3	TRBD2	-	TRBJ2-5	TGTGCCATCAGTGAGTCGACTAGCGGGAGAATAAGGGAGACCCAGTACTTC	CAISESTSGRIRETQYF
TRBV5-1	-	-	TRBJ2-5	TGCGCCAGCAAAGGGACGGTGGGCAGATTGACGGGGGAGACCCAGTACTTC	CASKGTVGRLTGETQYF
TRBV6-5	-	-	TRBJ1-6	TGTGCCAGCAGCGACAGCTATAATTCACCCCTCCACTTT	CASSDSYNSPLHF
TRBV7-2	-	medium-sized	TRBJ1-1	TGTGCCAGCAGCTTATGGCAGACCACTGAAGCTTTCTTT	CASSLWQTTEAFF
TRBV19	-	few	TRBJ2-7	TGTGCCAGTAGTATCGGGGGTTTTTACGAGCAGTACTTC	CASSIGGFYEQYF
TRBV14	-	-	TRBJ2-5	TGTGCCAGCAGCCAAAGGGTAACGCAAGAGACCCAGTACTTC	CASSQRVTQETQYF
TRBV5-1	-	-	TRBJ2-5	TGCGCCAGCAGCTTGGCCAAGGGGGGCTCGCGGGAGACCCAGTACTTC	CASSLAKGGSRETQYF
TRBV19	-	-	TRBJ1-1	TGTGCCAGCCAGGACATAAGAGGGACTGAAGCTTTCTTT	CASQDIRGTEAFF
TRBV15	-	-	TRBJ1-2	TGTGCCACCAGCAGGGCGGGGGGCTACACCTTC	CATSRAGGYTF